This TCR beta chain originates from a study of patients and donors after allogeneic stem cell transplantation. MiXCR, applied by TCRdb to the RT-PCR reads, yields one record per CDR3 protein. The sample lists some 150,000 distinct CDR3 sequences; about a third were seen once. Trimming left V 2 bases short and J 5 bases short, with 12 bases between. The CDR3 totals 15 residues. The chain recombines TRBV12-3 or TRBV12-4 with TRBJ1-4, with TRBD1 as a possible D gene (5 bases). Sequenced material: blood, either unsorted or a sorted T cell fraction (not recorded which). This sequence originates from a human donor who was either an allogeneic HSCT recipient or a stem cell or donor lymphocyte infusion donor (not recorded which). It is not recorded whose cells these are; they may come from a transplant donor. Here the CDR3 reads CASSLTGLGNEKLFF. In DNA, the CDR3 is TGTGCCAGCAGTTTAACGGGACTGGGGAATGAAAAACTGTTTTTT.